These 25 T cell receptor beta chains were all obtained from the same sample, sequenced in a study of regulatory dendritic cells for organ transplantation. The antigens of these receptors remain unknown. Sorted subsets were CFSE-labeled and cultured roughly five days with allogeneic dendritic cells. The table came from immunoSEQ multiplex PCR; TCRdb's copy has only in-frame clones and leaves some out. This sample has thousands of clones, with about 70% found just once. The sequenced material came from memory CD4+ T cells from blood cultured with dendritic cells. Specified subset: CD45RO+ memory T cells. These receptor sequences come from a human donor in good health.

The genes are TRBV14 and TRBJ2-7; 7 positions match TRBD1. CDR1 and CDR2 from the germline V gene are SGHDN and FVKESK. J lost 4 bases, V lost 0 bases, and 6 bases had no gene match. The CDR3 has 15 residues. CDR3 in DNA: TGTGCCAGCAGCCAAGAACTCGCCAGGGGGTACGAGCAGTACTTC. It encodes CASSQELARGYEQYF.

By its share, this clone is large. V gene TRBV4-2 combines with J gene TRBJ1-2, with D tentatively TRBD1 (5 bases). The CDR3 length is 12 residues. Per the germline V gene, CDR1 is LGHNA and CDR2 is YNFKEQ. Trimming took 0 bases from V and 8 from J, leaving 7 bases between them. CDR3 nucleotide sequence: TGTGCCAGCAGCCAAGAAAGGGGAGGCTACACCTTC. Its protein is CASSQERGGYTF.

The chain has TRBV11-3 and TRBJ2-7; 8 bases line up with TRBD1. The germline gives CDR1 SGHNT, CDR2 YENEEA. This CDR3 has 15 amino acids. V trimming: 4 bases; J trimming: 6 bases; junction bases outside the gene matches: 11. The CDR3 DNA reads as TGTGCCAGCAGCTCTATTGGACAGGGTAACAGCGAGCAGTACTTC. Residues: CASSSIGQGNSEQYF.

The chain joins TRBV7-2 to TRBJ1-1; the D gene is possibly TRBD1 (5 bases). Germline assignment: CDR1 SGHTA and CDR2 FQGNSA. CDR3 length: 14 amino acids. V lost 3 bases and J lost 1, with 9 bases in between. The CDR3 nucleotides read TGTGCCAGCAGCTTTCGGCAGGGGAACACTGAAGCTTTCTTT. Residues: CASSFRQGNTEAFF.

The chain joins TRBV6-5 to TRBJ2-2, with a tentative D call TRBD1 (5 bases). The V gene lost 7 bases and the J gene lost 1 base, with 13 bases spanning the gap. This CDR3 comprises 15 residues. Germline V lookup: CDR1 MNHEY, CDR2 SVGAGI. The DNA of the CDR3 is TGTGCCAGCAAGGCGGAAAGGGGGAACACCGGGGAGCTGTTTTTT. This encodes CASKAERGNTGELFF.

The V call is TRBV11-2, the J call TRBJ1-2; D perhaps matches TRBD1 (5 bases). Looked up from germline, CDR1 is SGHAT and CDR2 is FQNNGV. This CDR3 spans 16 amino acids. Trimming pared 2 bases from V and 5 bases from J, leaving 18 bases between. The CDR3: CASSLKGRAGYYGYTF. CDR3 DNA: TGTGCCAGCAGCTTAAAAGGAAGGGCAGGGTATTATGGCTACACCTTC.

The chain recombines TRBV5-6 with TRBJ1-6; TRBD1 might be the D (6 bases). Trimming took off 0 bases at V and 14 bases at J, with 15 bases between the two ends. The CDR3 loop spans 14 amino acids. Per germline, CDR1 SGHDT and CDR2 YYEEEE. The CDR3 DNA reads as TGTGCCAGCAGCTTGGCGGGGAGGGGGACGTCCCTCCACTTT. As protein: CASSLAGRGTSLHF.

CDR3 residues: CASSLRDRGQGEQYF. In DNA form, the CDR3 reads TGTGCCAGCAGTTTAAGGGACAGGGGGCAAGGTGAGCAGTACTTC. This chain links TRBV27 with TRBJ2-7, with TRBD1 identical over 12 bases. The CDR3 loop spans 15 amino acids. Trimming removed 2 bases from V and 7 bases from J; junction bases left unmatched: 6. Germline CDR1 is MNHEY and CDR2 is SMNVEV (reference sequence).

The chain couples TRBV7-2 to TRBJ2-7; 11 bases agree with TRBD2. The V gene's germline CDR1 is SGHTA and CDR2 FQGNSA. The ends lost 7 bases at V and 1 base at J; junction bases unmatched: 3. The CDR3 contains 14 residues. The CDR3 region has the DNA TGTGCCAGCACCCTAGCGGGGGGTTCCTACGAGCAGTACTTC. Encoded protein: CASTLAGGSYEQYF.

V is TRBV6-4 and J is TRBJ2-6; TRBD1 might be the D (6 bases). The germline gives CDR1 MRHNA, CDR2 SNTAGT. V shed 3 bases and J shed 4 bases, with 13 bases lying between them. This CDR3 contains 16 residues. The CDR3 DNA is TGTGCCAGCAGTGAAGTAGGGGGAGCCGGGGCCAACGTCCTGACTTTC. It translates to CASSEVGGAGANVLTF.

The chain has TRBV11-3 and TRBJ1-2; tentatively, D is TRBD1 (5 bases). V gave up 0 bases and J gave up 4 bases, with 15 bases separating them. Per germline, CDR1 SGHNT and CDR2 YENEEA. CDR3 length equals 16 residues. CDR3 in amino acids: CASSLEGRRGVYGYTF. The CDR3 DNA follows: TGTGCCAGCAGCTTAGAAGGGAGACGGGGGGTCTATGGCTACACCTTC.

This chain uses TRBV5-8 with TRBJ1-1, with D uncertain. This CDR3 has 16 amino acids. CDR1 SGHTS and CDR2 YDEGEE come from the germline V gene. Trimming removed 0 bases at V and 10 bases at J, with 22 bases between. This CDR3 reads CASSLAEVPGGSGAFF. CDR3 nucleotide sequence: TGTGCCAGCAGCTTGGCGGAGGTACCGGGAGGCTCAGGAGCTTTCTTT.

This clone has more than one count but fewer than ten. The chain joins TRBV4-2 to TRBJ2-3, with D maybe TRBD1 (6 bases). Trimming stripped 0 bases from V and 0 bases from J, with 10 bases between. CDR1 is LGHNA, CDR2 YNFKEQ, per germline. The CDR3 extends over 16 amino acids. The CDR3 DNA is TGTGCCAGCAGCCAAGATGGACAGCTAAGCACAGATACGCAGTATTTT. Protein product: CASSQDGQLSTDTQYF.

V is TRBV6-6 and J is TRBJ1-4; 8 positions match TRBD1. The V gene end was trimmed by 6 bases and the J gene end by 8 bases; junction bases not matched to a gene: 8. This CDR3 contains 14 residues. Germline lookup yields CDR1 MNHNY and CDR2 SVGAGI (reference sequence). The CDR3 is CASSAGGLEEKLFF. As DNA, the CDR3 is TGTGCCAGCAGCGCAGGGGGCTTGGAAGAAAAACTGTTTTTT.

This clone was detected a few times. This chain connects TRBV6-6 to TRBJ1-1; tentatively, D is TRBD1 (6 bases). V lost 5 bases and J 8 bases, leaving 9 bases between the germline ends. The CDR3 totals 11 residues. The germline V gene has CDR1 MNHNY and CDR2 SVGAGI (reference sequence). CDR3 sequence (DNA): TGTGCCAGCAGTAAAGACAGGGAAGCTTTCTTT. Its protein product is CASSKDREAFF.

By sample fraction, this clone is medium-sized. This chain connects TRBV10-3 to TRBJ2-1, with D perhaps TRBD2 (6 bases). In germline, CDR1 is ENHRY, CDR2 SYGVKD. The CDR3 is 14 amino acids. The V gene lost 11 bases and the J gene lost 4 bases, with 18 bases spanning the gap. The CDR3: CASQARGPYNEQFF. Written as DNA, the CDR3 is TGTGCCTCCCAGGCGCGGGGACCGTACAATGAGCAGTTCTTC.

The chain carries TRBV11-2 and TRBJ2-5; 13 nucleotides match TRBD2. V shed 5 bases, J shed 5 bases, and the junction held 5 bases outside the gene matches. This CDR3 has 15 amino acids. CDR1 SGHAT and CDR2 FQNNGV come from the germline V gene. CDR3 in amino acids: CASSPGLAGVETQYF. CDR3 coding DNA: TGTGCCAGCAGCCCCGGACTAGCGGGGGTTGAGACCCAGTACTTC.

This chain uses TRBV4-3 with TRBJ2-3, with D tentatively TRBD2 (5 bases). Germline-derived CDR1 and CDR2 are LGHNA and YSLEER. The ends were cut back, 3 bases at V and 5 bases at J, with 12 bases in the middle. The CDR3 length is 14 residues. CDR3 DNA: TGCGCCAGCAGCCAGGTACTAGAAGTAGATACGCAGTATTTT. Translation gives CASSQVLEVDTQYF.

The V and J genes are TRBV29-1 and TRBJ2-7; D unclear. The CDR3 runs to 15 residues. V lost 2 bases to trimming and J lost 4 bases, with 18 bases between them. Germline lookup yields CDR1 SQVTM and CDR2 ANQGSEA. CDR3 coding DNA: TGCAGCGTTGAAAATGACGAGAAAAGAGGATACGAGCAGTACTTC. Amino acids: CSVENDEKRGYEQYF.

This clone showed up just a few times. This rearrangement joins TRBV5-1 to TRBJ1-5; a weak D match, TRBD1 (5 bases). This CDR3 has 15 amino acids. The V gene lost 0 bases and the J gene lost 2 bases, with 9 bases spanning the gap. In germline, CDR1 is SGHRS, CDR2 YFSETQ. The CDR3 protein is CASSLGQGGNQPQHF. The CDR3 region has the DNA TGCGCCAGCAGCTTGGGGCAGGGCGGCAATCAGCCCCAGCATTTT.

The chain couples TRBV5-5 to TRBJ2-3; TRBD2 aligns across 8 bases. V lost 2 bases and J lost 1; bases outside the gene matches: 3. The CDR3 totals 15 residues. The germline V gene has CDR1 SGHKS and CDR2 YYEKEE (reference sequence). CDR3 sequence (DNA): TGTGCCAGCAGCTTTAGCGGGGCCCGCACAGATACGCAGTATTTT. Translation: CASSFSGARTDTQYF.

J is TRBJ1-1 and V is TRBV7-2, with 7 bases lining up with TRBD1. V shed 5 bases, J shed 10 bases, and the junction held 7 bases outside the gene matches. This CDR3 has 12 amino acids. CDR1 SGHTA and CDR2 FQGNSA come from the germline V gene. Written as DNA, the CDR3 is TGTGCCAGCAGCCGGGACAGCGGCGGAGCTTTCTTT. Translation: CASSRDSGGAFF.

The gene calls are TRBV7-2 and TRBJ2-7; 9 bases fit TRBD2. The CDR3 covers 16 residues. Germline V gene lookup returns CDR1 SGHTA and CDR2 FQGNSA. V lost 3 bases, J lost 1 base, and 7 bases stayed unmatched. The CDR3 DNA is TGTGCCAGCAGCTTTAGCGGGGGTACCTCATCCTACGAGCAGTACTTC. It specifies CASSFSGGTSSYEQYF.

The rearrangement uses TRBV5-6 and TRBJ1-1; the match to TRBD1 covers 9 bases. The CDR3 has 15 residues. Germline V gene data show CDR1 as SGHDT and CDR2 as YYEEEE. Trimming cost V 3 bases and J 4 bases; bases outside gene matches: 7. The CDR3, as DNA: TGTGCCAGCAGCTCTATCGGGACAGGGACCACTGAAGCTTTCTTT. It yields the protein CASSSIGTGTTEAFF.

The DNA for the CDR3 is TGTGCCAGCTCGCTTCAGGGGGGCCCTACAGATACGCAGTATTTT. Its translation: CASSLQGGPTDTQYF. The V call is TRBV18, the J call TRBJ2-3; tentative D call: TRBD1 (7 bases). The V end lost 6 bases, the J end lost 3 bases, and 16 bases lay between the germline ends. CDR1 and CDR2 (germline): KGHSH, LQKENI. This CDR3 region has 15 residues.